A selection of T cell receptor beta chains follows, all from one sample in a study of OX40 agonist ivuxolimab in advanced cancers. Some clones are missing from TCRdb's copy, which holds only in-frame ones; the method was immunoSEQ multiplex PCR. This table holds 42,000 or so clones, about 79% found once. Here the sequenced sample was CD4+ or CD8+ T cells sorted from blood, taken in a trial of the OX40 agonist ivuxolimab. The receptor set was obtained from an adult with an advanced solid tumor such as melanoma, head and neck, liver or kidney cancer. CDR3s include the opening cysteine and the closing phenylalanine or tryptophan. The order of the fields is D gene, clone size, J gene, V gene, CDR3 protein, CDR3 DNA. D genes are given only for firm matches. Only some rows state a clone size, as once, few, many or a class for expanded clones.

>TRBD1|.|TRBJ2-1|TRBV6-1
CASEPGQGLNEQFF
TGTGCCAGCGAGCCGGGACAGGGGCTCAATGAGCAGTTCTTC
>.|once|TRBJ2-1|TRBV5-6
CASSWSGAGVVNEQFF
TGTGCCAGCAGCTGGTCAGGGGCGGGAGTAGTGAATGAGCAGTTCTTC
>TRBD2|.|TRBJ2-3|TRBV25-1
CASSARREVTDTQYF
TGTGCCAGCAGTGCCCGGCGGGAGGTGACAGATACGCAGTATTTT
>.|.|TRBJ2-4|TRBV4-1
CASSPRGAEGDIQYF
TGCGCCAGCAGCCCGAGGGGGGCCGAGGGAGACATTCAGTACTTC
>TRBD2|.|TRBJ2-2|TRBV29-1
CSVLTGGTTGELFF
TGCAGCGTTTTAACGGGGGGGACCACCGGGGAGCTGTTTTTT
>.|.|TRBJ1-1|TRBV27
CASSLSQDGWTEAFF
TGTGCCAGCAGTTTATCTCAGGACGGGTGGACTGAAGCTTTCTTT
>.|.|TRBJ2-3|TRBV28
CASGRSADTQYF
TGTGCCAGCGGGAGGAGTGCAGATACGCAGTATTTT
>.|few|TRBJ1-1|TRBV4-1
CASSQSRGTEAFF
TGCGCCAGCAGCCAAAGTAGGGGCACTGAAGCTTTCTTT
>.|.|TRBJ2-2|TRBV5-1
CASSPELGELFF
TGCGCCAGCAGCCCTGAGCTGGGGGAGCTGTTTTTT
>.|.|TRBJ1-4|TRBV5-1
CASSLPGEVEKLFF
TGCGCCAGCAGCTTACCAGGGGAGGTTGAAAAACTGTTTTTT
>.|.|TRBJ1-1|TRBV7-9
CASSFDNRETEAFF
TGTGCCAGCAGCTTTGATAATAGAGAAACTGAAGCTTTCTTT
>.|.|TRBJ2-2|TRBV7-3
CASSLNAPTGELFF
TGTGCCAGCAGCTTAAATGCCCCCACCGGGGAGCTGTTTTTT
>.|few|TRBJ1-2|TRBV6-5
CASSYGAWAGDGYTF
TGTGCCAGCAGTTACGGGGCTTGGGCCGGGGATGGCTACACCTTC
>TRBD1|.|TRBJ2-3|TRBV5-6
CASSGGTGSADTQYF
TGTGCCAGCAGCGGCGGGACAGGTTCGGCAGATACGCAGTATTTT
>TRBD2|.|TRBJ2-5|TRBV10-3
CAIRVSGEETQYF
TGTGCCATCCGGGTTAGCGGGGAAGAGACCCAGTACTTC
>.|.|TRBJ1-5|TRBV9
CASNRQGRPDQPQHF
TGTGCCAGCAACCGTCAGGGGAGGCCGGATCAGCCCCAGCATTTT
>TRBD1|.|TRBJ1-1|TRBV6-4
CASSQGAGTEAFF
TGTGCCAGCAGTCAGGGGGCCGGCACTGAAGCTTTCTTT
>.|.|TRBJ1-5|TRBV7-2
CASSLMGRASNQPQHF
TGTGCCAGCAGCTTAATGGGGCGGGCGAGCAATCAGCCCCAGCATTTT
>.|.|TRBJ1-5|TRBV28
CASSFGLTGGGQPQHF
TGTGCCAGCAGTTTTGGGTTGACAGGAGGTGGTCAGCCCCAGCATTTT
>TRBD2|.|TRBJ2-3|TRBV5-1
CASSLATGGGWASIRTDTQYF
TGCGCCAGCAGCTTGGCCACGGGGGGGGGATGGGCGTCGATCCGCACAGATACGCAGTATTTT
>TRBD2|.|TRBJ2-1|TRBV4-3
CASSQDRGLAGGPWDNEQFF
TGCGCCAGCAGCCAAGATCGGGGACTAGCGGGAGGGCCTTGGGACAATGAGCAGTTCTTC
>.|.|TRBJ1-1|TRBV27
CASSLGGITEAFF
TGTGCCAGCAGTCTGGGGGGGATCACTGAAGCTTTCTTT
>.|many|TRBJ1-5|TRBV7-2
CASSLVSFRDGNQPQHF
TGTGCCAGCAGCTTAGTCTCTTTCAGGGATGGCAATCAGCCCCAGCATTTT
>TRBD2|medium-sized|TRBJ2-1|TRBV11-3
CASSFAGGNEQFF
TGTGCCAGCAGCTTTGCGGGAGGTAATGAGCAGTTCTTC
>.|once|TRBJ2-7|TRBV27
CASSLAVGEQYF
TGTGCCAGCAGTTTAGCGGTAGGCGAGCAGTACTTC
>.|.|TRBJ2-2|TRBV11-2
CASRLLDTGELFF
TGTGCCAGCAGGCTCCTGGACACCGGGGAGCTGTTTTTT
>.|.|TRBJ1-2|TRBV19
CASSMSYYGYTF
TGTGCCAGTAGTATGAGTTACTATGGCTACACCTTC
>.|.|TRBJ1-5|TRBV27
CASTRTADSNQPQHF
TGTGCCAGCACCCGGACCGCTGATAGCAATCAGCCCCAGCATTTT
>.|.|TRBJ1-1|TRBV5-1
CASSLEAGLYTEAFF
TGCGCCAGCAGCTTGGAGGCAGGGTTGTATACTGAAGCTTTCTTT
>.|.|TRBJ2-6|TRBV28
CASSPALGGANVLTF
TGTGCCAGCAGCCCCGCTCTGGGGGGGGCCAACGTCCTGACTTTC
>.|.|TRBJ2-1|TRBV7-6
CASSFAGASEQFF
TGTGCCAGCAGCTTCGCAGGAGCGAGTGAGCAGTTCTTC
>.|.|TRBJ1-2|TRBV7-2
CASSLKGHDYGYTF
TGTGCCAGCAGCTTGAAAGGACACGACTATGGCTACACCTTC
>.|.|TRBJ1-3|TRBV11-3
CASSHGSDAIYF
TGTGCCAGCAGCCATGGGAGTGACGCCATATATTTT
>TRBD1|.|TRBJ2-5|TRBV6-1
CAISAGTGQWETQYF
TGTGCCATCAGTGCCGGGACAGGTCAGTGGGAGACCCAGTACTTC
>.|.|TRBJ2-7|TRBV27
CASSMGPIYEQYF
TGTGCCAGCAGTATGGGCCCGATCTACGAGCAGTACTTC
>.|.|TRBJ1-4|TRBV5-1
CASSLSGSHEKLFF
TGCGCCAGCAGCTTGTCGGGTTCCCATGAAAAACTGTTTTTT
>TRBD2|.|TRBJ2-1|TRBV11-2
CASSPRLASSGSNEQFF
TGTGCCAGCAGCCCGCGTCTAGCGTCCAGCGGGAGTAATGAGCAGTTCTTC
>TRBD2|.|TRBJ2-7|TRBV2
CASLGGSYSPEQYF
TGTGCCAGCTTAGGCGGGAGTTATAGTCCCGAGCAGTACTTC
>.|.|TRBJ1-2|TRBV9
CASYSGRVYGYTF
TGTGCCAGTTATTCCGGACGGGTCTATGGCTACACCTTC
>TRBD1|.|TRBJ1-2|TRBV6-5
CASRLTGGSGYTF
TGTGCCAGCAGACTCACAGGGGGCTCGGGCTACACCTTC
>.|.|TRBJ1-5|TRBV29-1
CSVPGNGNQPQHF
TGCAGCGTGCCCGGCAATGGGAATCAGCCCCAGCATTTT
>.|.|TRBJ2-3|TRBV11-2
CASSLGLLGLDTQYF
TGTGCCAGCAGCTTAGGATTACTCGGTCTAGATACGCAGTATTTT
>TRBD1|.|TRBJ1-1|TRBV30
CAFRQGVNTEAFF
TGTGCCTTTCGACAGGGGGTTAACACTGAAGCTTTCTTT
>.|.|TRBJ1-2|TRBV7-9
CASMNRTNYGYTF
TGTGCCAGCATGAACAGGACCAACTATGGCTACACCTTC